The 30 T cell receptor beta chains reported below all come from one sample, sequenced in a study of lymphopenia after photon versus proton radiotherapy. The table came from immunoSEQ multiplex PCR; TCRdb's copy has only in-frame clones and leaves some out. Of roughly 45,000 clones in the sample, 65% to 90% were seen once. The specimen was peripheral blood, collected from a patient treated with photon-based radiotherapy. The receptors originated from a man aged 35 to 55 with gastric cancer.

The J gene is TRBJ2-2, the V gene TRBV2; TRBD1 aligns across 9 bases. V trimming: 9 bases; J trimming: 1 base; junction bases outside the gene matches: 3. Germline V gives CDR1 SNHLY, CDR2 FYNNEI. CDR3 length equals 14 residues. The CDR3 region has the DNA TGTGCCAGACACAGGGGGCTGAACACCGGGGAGCTGTTTTTT. Its protein is CARHRGLNTGELFF.

V gene TRBV30 combines with J gene TRBJ2-1; perhaps TRBD1 as D (5 bases). The CDR3 runs to 13 residues. Germline assignment: CDR1 GTSNPN and CDR2 SVGIG (reference sequence). V was shortened by 0 bases and J by 3 bases, with 6 bases between the two germline ends. The CDR3 region is CAWSVGHYNEQFF. For the CDR3, the DNA is TGTGCCTGGAGTGTAGGACACTACAATGAGCAGTTCTTC.

This chain uses TRBV29-1 with TRBJ1-1; a possible D gene is TRBD1 (5 bases). The CDR3 extends over 11 amino acids. Trimming cost V 7 bases and J 1 base, with 7 bases left between them. The germline V gene encodes CDR1 SQVTM and CDR2 ANQGSEA. CDR3 in DNA: TGCAGCGCCGACAGGAACACTGAAGCTTTCTTT. It codes for CSADRNTEAFF.

The rearrangement uses TRBV9 and TRBJ2-7; 7 nucleotides match TRBD1. There are 15 residues in the CDR3. V dropped 9 bases and J dropped 5; count of bases not matched to a gene: 17. Germline V gene lookup returns CDR1 SGDLS and CDR2 YYNGEE. CDR3 in amino acids: CAKLPVRQGRDEQYF. The CDR3 nucleotides are TGTGCCAAACTCCCTGTAAGACAGGGTCGGGACGAGCAGTACTTC.

The chain links TRBV11-2 to TRBJ2-1; 8 positions match TRBD1. Per germline, CDR1 SGHAT and CDR2 FQNNGV. The CDR3 totals 13 residues. V was clipped by 5 bases and J by 7 bases; unmatched bases: 4. DNA of the CDR3: TGTGCCAGCAGCAAGGACAGGGCGAATGAGCAGTTCTTC. Its translation: CASSKDRANEQFF.

The chain uses TRBV6-5 and TRBJ1-2, with D unclear. The CDR3 is 14 residues long. Trimming took off 7 bases at V and 2 bases at J, with 14 bases between the two ends. The V gene's germline CDR1 is MNHEY and CDR2 SVGAGI. The CDR3 DNA follows: TGTGCCAGCACCCAACCGGGGTGGAACTATGGCTACACCTTC. This codes for CASTQPGWNYGYTF.

This chain uses TRBV4-3 with TRBJ1-1, with D uncertain. Germline-derived CDR1 and CDR2 are LGHNA and YSLEER. CDR3 length: 13 amino acids. The V end was cut by 0 bases, the J end by 8 bases, with 10 bases between. The CDR3 nucleotides are TGCGCCAGCAGCCAAGATCAGGTACAAGAAGCTTTCTTT. Its translation: CASSQDQVQEAFF.

The V call is TRBV2, the J call TRBJ2-1, with D perhaps TRBD2 (8 bases). Per the germline V gene, CDR1 is SNHLY and CDR2 is FYNNEI. The CDR3 runs 15 residues. V lost 4 bases, J lost 2 bases, and 12 bases lay in between. The CDR3 loop is CASSAGRGPYNEQFF. The CDR3 coding sequence is TGTGCCAGCAGTGCCGGGAGGGGGCCCTACAATGAGCAGTTCTTC.

The gene calls are TRBV2 and TRBJ2-5; 9 nucleotides agree with TRBD2. Germline CDR1 SNHLY, CDR2 FYNNEI. With V trimmed by 4 bases and J by 7 bases, 16 bases remained unmatched. The CDR3 totals 17 residues. The CDR3 reads CASSGPGLAEGSGTQYF. The CDR3 DNA is TGTGCCAGCAGTGGTCCGGGACTAGCTGAGGGGAGTGGGACCCAGTACTTC.

Only one count was recorded for this clone. V is TRBV7-2 and J is TRBJ2-1; TRBD2 might be the D (7 bases). Trimming removed 1 base at V and 0 bases at J, with 10 bases between. The CDR3 runs 16 residues. Germline V lookup: CDR1 SGHTA, CDR2 FQGNSA. The CDR3 spells CASSLEGGASYNEQFF. CDR3 in DNA: TGTGCCAGCAGCTTAGAAGGGGGGGCCTCCTACAATGAGCAGTTCTTC.

J is TRBJ1-5 and V is TRBV7-2; D not certain. The CDR3 sequence is 14 residues long. In germline, CDR1 is SGHTA, CDR2 FQGNSA. The V and J ends lost 3 bases and 4 bases respectively, with 10 bases between them. CDR3 sequence reads: CASSLRRTNQPQHF. The CDR3 DNA is TGTGCCAGCAGCTTGAGACGGACGAATCAGCCCCAGCATTTT. The full variable domain, rest sourced from reference TRBV7-2 and TRBJ1-5, is GAGVSQSPSNKVTEKGKDVELRCDPISGHTALYWYRQSLGQGLEFLIYFQGNSAPDKSGLPSDRFSAERTGGSVSTLTIQRTQQEDSAVYLCASSLRRTNQPQHFGDGTRLSIL.

The chain couples TRBV7-2 to TRBJ1-1, with D possibly TRBD1 on 6 matching bases. Trimming removed 5 bases from V and 4 bases from J, with 11 bases in between. Germline V gene data show CDR1 as SGHTA and CDR2 as FQGNSA. This CDR3 has 13 residues. CDR3 amino acids: CASSPQGGTEAFF. DNA for the CDR3: TGTGCCAGCAGCCCACAGGGAGGCACTGAAGCTTTCTTT.

This CDR3 is CASSLGVLRTGNEQFF. The DNA of the CDR3 is TGTGCCAGCAGCTTAGGTGTGTTGCGGACAGGGAATGAGCAGTTCTTC. V usage is TRBV7-2 and J usage is TRBJ2-1, with 8 nucleotides matching TRBD1. The germline gives CDR1 SGHTA, CDR2 FQGNSA. The CDR3 sequence is 16 residues long. V gave up 1 base and J gave up 7 bases; unmatched junction bases: 9.

The chain carries TRBV5-1 and TRBJ1-2; maybe TRBD1 (6 bases). CDR3 size: 14 residues. The ends were cut back, 4 bases at V and 7 bases at J, with 17 bases in the middle. Germline assignment: CDR1 SGHRS and CDR2 YFSETQ. CDR3 sequence (DNA): TGCGCCAGCAGCACCGGACAGCGAGGTAGTGGCTACACCTTC. Its translation is CASSTGQRGSGYTF.

The genes are TRBV19 and TRBJ1-2; 7 bases match TRBD1. Germline V gives CDR1 LNHDA, CDR2 SQIVND (reference sequence). V lost 3 bases, J lost 4 bases, and 2 bases stayed unmatched. CDR3 length: 13 residues. The CDR3 coding sequence is TGTGCCAGTAGTATCGGGACAGTCTATGGCTACACCTTC. Protein sequence: CASSIGTVYGYTF.

The gene calls are TRBV6-6 and TRBJ1-1, with D perhaps matching TRBD1 (5 bases). V was shortened by 5 bases and J by 1 base, with 14 bases between the two germline ends. CDR1 MNHNY and CDR2 SVGAGI come from the germline V gene (reference sequence). This CDR3 spans 15 amino acids. The chain's CDR3 is CASSPLRDWNTEAFF. The CDR3 DNA reads TGTGCCAGCAGTCCCCTCAGGGATTGGAACACTGAAGCTTTCTTT.

The chain couples TRBV18 to TRBJ1-1; 9 bases are shared with TRBD1. The CDR3 has 14 residues. Germline V gene data show CDR1 as KGHSH and CDR2 as LQKENI. V lost 3 bases to trimming and J lost 8 bases; unmatched junction nucleotides: 7. For the CDR3, the DNA is TGTGCCAGCTCACCCCTACAGGGGGCCGGGGAAGCTTTCTTT. Encoded protein: CASSPLQGAGEAFF.

V and J are TRBV19 and TRBJ2-7, with TRBD1 matching over 8 bases. The V segment lost 3 bases and the J segment 5 bases; nucleotides outside the gene matches: 9. The CDR3 length is 15 residues. The V gene's germline CDR1 is LNHDA and CDR2 SQIVND (reference sequence). The CDR3 DNA sequence: TGTGCCAGTAGTATGTCCAGGACAGGGACCAACGAGCAGTACTTC. This encodes CASSMSRTGTNEQYF.

To note about this clone: One end of the junction does not line up with germline, which may come from a read error. The V call is TRBV7-7, the J call TRBJ2-7; 9 bases line up with TRBD1. Germline V lookup: CDR1 SSHAT, CDR2 FNYEAQ (reference sequence). The CDR3 is 14 residues long. This CDR3 reads CASSSGTGNYEQYF. The CDR3 DNA reads as TGTGCTAGCAGCTCAGGGACAGGGAACTACGAGCAGTACTTC.

CDR3 sequence (DNA): TGTGCCTGGAGTGTAGGCAGCACTAGCAATCAGCCCCAGCATTTT. It encodes CAWSVGSTSNQPQHF. The rearrangement links TRBV30 to TRBJ1-5, with D hard to call. V gave up 0 bases and J gave up 0 bases, with 9 bases separating them. The V gene's germline CDR1 is GTSNPN and CDR2 SVGIG (reference sequence). This CDR3 is built from 15 residues.

The chain has TRBV6-6 and TRBJ1-6; D ambiguous. The germline V and J ends were trimmed by 1 base and 6 bases, with 7 bases remaining between them. The CDR3 is 14 residues long. Per the germline V gene, CDR1 is MNHNY and CDR2 is SVGAGI (reference sequence). The CDR3 here is CASSYLQINSPLHF. The CDR3, as DNA: TGTGCCAGCAGTTACTTACAGATTAATTCACCCCTCCACTTT.

This sequence joins TRBV6-1 and TRBJ2-2; D remains ambiguous. The CDR3 extends over 15 amino acids. Germline V lookup: CDR1 MNHNS, CDR2 SASEGT. Trimming left V 6 bases short and J 0 bases short, with 11 bases between. DNA for the CDR3: TGTGCCAGCAGAGCACAGTGGGCGAACACCGGGGAGCTGTTTTTT. Translated: CASRAQWANTGELFF.

This rearrangement joins TRBV7-2 to TRBJ1-3, with a possible D match to TRBD1 (6 bases). Germline CDR1 SGHTA, CDR2 FQGNSA. The CDR3 is 14 residues long. V was pared by 5 bases and J by 4 bases, with 12 bases between. CDR3 residues: CASSPGVEGNTIYF. In DNA form, the CDR3 reads TGTGCCAGCAGCCCAGGGGTGGAAGGAAACACCATATATTTT.

This rearrangement joins TRBV5-4 to TRBJ1-1; D not resolved. V was pared by 4 bases and J by 5 bases, with 18 bases between. This CDR3 is 15 amino acids long. From germline, CDR1 is SGHNT and CDR2 YYREEE (reference sequence). CDR3 sequence reads: CASSQRVGGWTEAFF. For the CDR3, the DNA is TGTGCCAGCAGCCAACGAGTGGGTGGCTGGACTGAAGCTTTCTTT.

The rearrangement links TRBV14 to TRBJ1-1; 7 bases fit TRBD1. V shed 6 bases, J shed 0 bases, and the junction held 7 bases outside the gene matches. The germline gives CDR1 SGHDN, CDR2 FVKESK. CDR3 length: 15 residues. CDR3 amino acids: CASSPGQYMNTEAFF. In nucleotides, the CDR3 is TGTGCCAGCAGTCCGGGACAGTACATGAACACTGAAGCTTTCTTT.

This chain connects TRBV9 to TRBJ2-3, with 8 bases aligning to TRBD2. Germline V gene data show CDR1 as SGDLS and CDR2 as YYNGEE. The CDR3 sequence is 16 residues long. Trimming at V came to 4 bases and at J to 4 bases, leaving 11 bases not matched to a gene. The CDR3 region has the DNA TGTGCCAGCAGCCTCTCCCGGCGGGGGGACCCAGATACGCAGTATTTT. It is translated as CASSLSRRGDPDTQYF.

The chain uses TRBV5-4 and TRBJ1-2, with D possibly TRBD1 on 6 matching bases. Trimming cost V 0 bases and J 2 bases, with 20 bases left between them. The V gene's germline CDR1 is SGHNT and CDR2 YYREEE (reference sequence). The CDR3 is 18 residues long. In nucleotides, the CDR3 is TGTGCCAGCAGCTTGGGGGCCCCAAGGGGGTTCTTCAACTATGGCTACACCTTC. Translation: CASSLGAPRGFFNYGYTF. The entire variable domain, with the rest obtained from reference TRBV5-4 and TRBJ1-2, is as follows: ETGVTQSPTHLIKTRGQQVTLRCSSQSGHNTVSWYQQALGQGPQFIFQYYREEENGRGNFPPRFSGLQFPNYSSELNVNALELDDSALYLCASSLGAPRGFFNYGYTFGSGTRLTVV.

The chain carries TRBV7-8 and TRBJ2-1; maybe TRBD1 (7 bases). The length of the CDR3 is 16 residues. The V gene's germline CDR1 is SGHVS and CDR2 FQNEAQ. V was cut by 5 bases and J by 6 bases, with 20 bases left in between. The CDR3 reads CASSPLEGAGVNEQFF. CDR3 coding DNA: TGTGCCAGCAGCCCACTGGAGGGGGCAGGGGTCAATGAGCAGTTCTTC.

The rearrangement uses TRBV19 and TRBJ1-6; D unresolved. The CDR3 loop spans 13 amino acids. V dropped 6 bases and J dropped 13 bases, with 16 bases sitting between them. The germline CDR1 and CDR2 sequences are LNHDA and SQIVND (reference sequence). The CDR3 DNA reads TGTGCCAGTAGGATAAACGACGGATTCCCCCTCCACTTT. This gives the protein CASRINDGFPLHF.

Regarding this clone: Relative to the germline gene, one junction end is altered; a read error may explain this. The chain carries TRBV7-3 and TRBJ1-1; D is unresolved. The CDR3 is 13 residues long. Per the germline V gene, CDR1 is SGHTA and CDR2 is FQGTGA. The CDR3 sequence is CASSGSGNSEAFF. CDR3 bases: TGTGCCAGCAGCGGATCGGGTAACAGTGAAGCTTTCTTT. The full variable domain, in which reference TRBV7-3 and TRBJ1-1 provide the parts outside the CDR3, is GAGVSQTPSNKVTEKGKYVELRCDPISGHTALYWYRQSLGQGPEFLIYFQGTGAADDSGLPNDRFFAVRPEGSVSTLKIQRTERGDSAVYLCASSGSGNSEAFFGQGTRLTVV.